These 12 T cell receptor beta chains were all obtained from the same sample, sequenced in a study of CD8+ T cells in alopecia areata. Sequencing used cDNA as its template, made by extracting RNA and reverse transcribing it. Data came from immunoSEQ multiplex PCR; TCRdb stores just in-frame clones and leaves some out. The sample consists of a few hundred thousand clones, more than 55% of them appearing once. Described treatment: oral pan-JAK inhibitor, 5-10 mg twice daily. Sample: CD4+ T cells sorted from blood, taken between weeks 43 and 45, from a patient treated with tofacitinib. The receptors shown here come from a human donor with alopecia areata.

DNA of the CDR3: TGCCCCTCTCTCCGGCTCCATCAGCCCCAGCATTTT. The encoded protein is CPSLRLHQPQHF. This chain joins TRBV21-1 and TRBJ1-5. TRBV21-1 is a listed pseudogene. The CDR3 is 12 amino acids.

This clone was observed a few times. This chain links TRBV7-2 with TRBJ2-7; no reliable D call. Germline V gives CDR1 SGHTA, CDR2 FQGNSA. The V end lost 5 bases, the J end lost 3 bases, and 8 bases lay between the germline ends. The CDR3 runs 12 residues. CDR3 in DNA: TGTGCCAGCAGCCCCGGGTTCTACGAGCAGTACTTC. Protein product: CASSPGFYEQYF.

Here the CDR3 reads CASSQERRLRNIQYF. CDR3 DNA: TGTGCCAGCAGCCAAGAGCGGCGACTACGAAACATTCAGTACTTC. The J gene is TRBJ2-4, the V gene TRBV4-2; perhaps TRBD2 as D (5 bases). The CDR3 covers 15 residues. CDR1 is LGHNA and CDR2 is YNFKEQ in the germline V gene. Trimming took off 0 bases at V and 6 bases at J, with 12 bases between the two ends.

This clone occurred once. This chain links TRBV25-1 with TRBJ1-1, with a weak D call TRBD1 (5 bases). The germline V and J ends were trimmed by 6 bases and 4 bases, with 12 bases remaining between them. There are 13 residues in the CDR3. Germline CDR1 and CDR2: MGHDK and SYGVNS. CDR3 sequence (DNA): TGTGCCAGCAGAAGGGGAGAAAGCACTGAAGCTTTCTTT. This sequence encodes CASRRGESTEAFF.

This clone was recorded only once. The gene calls are TRBV4-1 and TRBJ2-2, with D unclear. In germline, CDR1 is MGHRA, CDR2 YSYEKL. CDR3 length: 15 amino acids. Deletions cut 4 bases from V and 4 bases from J, with 13 bases between. The CDR3 is CASSPLGRTTGELFF. The CDR3 coding sequence is TGCGCCAGCAGCCCTCTCGGAAGAACCACCGGGGAGCTGTTTTTT.

The chain couples TRBV29-1 to TRBJ1-1, with D possibly being TRBD1 (5 bases). V was clipped by 2 bases and J by 1 base, with 11 bases between them. The CDR3 loop spans 14 amino acids. From germline, CDR1 is SQVTM and CDR2 ANQGSEA. This CDR3 is CSVEKSDRNTEAFF. The DNA of the CDR3 is TGCAGCGTTGAAAAAAGCGACAGGAACACTGAAGCTTTCTTT.

This clone was seen only once. This sequence joins TRBV7-8 and TRBJ1-2; D perhaps matches TRBD1 (5 bases). V was clipped by 5 bases and J by 7 bases, with 14 bases between them. CDR1 is SGHVS and CDR2 is FQNEAQ in the germline V gene. This CDR3 region has 13 residues. CDR3 sequence: CASSLTEDSGYTF. The CDR3 coding sequence is TGTGCCAGCAGCCTGACTGAAGACAGTGGCTACACCTTC.

The table lists this clone with a count of one. V is TRBV29-1 and J is TRBJ2-2, with 9 bases matching TRBD1. This CDR3 comprises 13 residues. The trim removed 5 bases at V and 5 bases at J, leaving 3 bases unmatched. Germline V CDR1 and CDR2: SQVTM, ANQGSEA. The CDR3 DNA sequence: TGCAGCGTTTACGGACAGGGGACCGGGGAGCTGTTTTTT. Its translation: CSVYGQGTGELFF.

This chain links TRBV18 with TRBJ2-5; D gene unclear. Deletions cut 3 bases from V and 1 base from J, with 9 bases between. The CDR3 has 14 residues. Germline values: CDR1 KGHSH, CDR2 LQKENI. This chain's CDR3 is CASSPRDTQETQYF. CDR3 sequence (DNA): TGTGCCAGCTCACCCAGAGACACCCAAGAGACCCAGTACTTC.

A single count supports this clone. This chain connects TRBV11-2 to TRBJ1-2; tentative D call: TRBD1 (5 bases). Germline values: CDR1 SGHAT, CDR2 FQNNGV. The CDR3 is 12 residues long. Between the trimmed V and J ends, which lost 5 bases and 8 bases, there was a span of 12 bases. The CDR3 loop reads CASSPGGGGYTF. CDR3 bases: TGTGCCAGCAGCCCTGGGGGTGGAGGCTACACCTTC.

This clone was counted at least ten times. The chain links TRBV11-2 to TRBJ1-1; D not certain. There are 14 residues in the CDR3. The V end lost 1 base, the J end lost 4 bases, and 10 bases lay between the germline ends. CDR1 is SGHAT and CDR2 is FQNNGV in the germline V gene. CDR3 in amino acids: CASSLGWTGTEAFF. The CDR3 DNA follows: TGTGCCAGCAGCTTAGGCTGGACGGGCACTGAAGCTTTCTTT.

The rearrangement uses TRBV29-1 and TRBJ2-2, with D possibly matching TRBD2 (6 bases). Trimming took 7 bases from V and 7 from J, leaving 10 bases between them. Per the germline V gene, CDR1 is SQVTM and CDR2 is ANQGSEA. This CDR3 has 11 amino acids. The CDR3 loop is CSGRGVGELFF. CDR3 coding DNA: TGCAGCGGTCGCGGGGTCGGGGAGCTGTTTTTT.